This TCR beta chain derives from a study of T cells in Graves' hyperthyroidism and ophthalmopathy. Study background: Peripheral blood sampling occurred at initial diagnosis, before any treatment.

The CDR3 consists of 15 residues. V lost 5 bases, J lost 4 bases, and 17 bases lay in between. The germline V gene has CDR1 LNHDA and CDR2 SQIVND (reference sequence). Amplification targeted TCR beta CDR3 regions from RNA transcripts. TCR CDR3 regions were first amplified by RT-PCR with HTBI primers. TCRdb fed the multiplex PCR reads into MiXCR, producing one record per CDR3 protein. The table lists nearly 600,000 distinct CDR3 sequences, over 12% of them singletons. This clonotype has a count of ten or more. The diagnoses drew upon clinical symptoms, serum thyroxine and TRAb, thyroid ultrasound and orbital computed tomography.

The sequence derives from a woman younger than 35 with Graves' ophthalmopathy. This chain uses TRBV19 with TRBJ2-5, with D tentatively TRBD1 or TRBD2 (6 bases each). Sequencing was done on a sample of blood. The CDR3 here is CASSHLVGGGETQYF. The CDR3 region has the DNA TGTGCCAGTAGTCATCTCGTCGGGGGCGGAGAGACCCAGTACTTC.